The T cell receptor beta chain under discussion was sequenced for a study of regulatory T cells in long-lasting Graves disease (dated by TCRdb to the early 2020s). A note on the overall study: Patients with newly diagnosed Graves' disease had been on antithyroid drugs for under 3 months. Peripheral blood TCR sequencing and RNA sequencing compared persistent Graves' disease patients with newly diagnosed Graves' disease patients. The study was conducted in China and was registered as a clinical trial. A total of some 35 samples underwent TCR sequencing: around 13 from persistent and about 20 from newly diagnosed Graves' disease patients. Study-wide conclusions, independent of this receptor: Preferential use of TRBV28, TRBJ1-2 and TRBJ2-5 was observed in persistent disease, whereas TRBV20-1 and TRBJ2-1 were favored in newly diagnosed disease. The small sample size was acknowledged by the authors as a limitation that may reduce accuracy. Only the TCR beta chain was sequenced and analyzed. Only peripheral blood was studied, because thyroid tissue, the primary lesion, was inaccessible. Patients with persistent disease shared more public clonotypes (about 3,000) than newly diagnosed patients did (more than 900). Persistent Graves' disease patients showed lower TCR Shannon entropy and fewer highly expanded clones than newly diagnosed patients, suggesting clonal expansion.

Receptor amplification or capture employed multiplex PCR. The reads were generated on an Illumina HiSeq 4000. TCR beta libraries were built with iRepertoire HTBI primers and Arm-PCR amplification of CDR3 regions. Before sequencing, the PCR products went through gel purification. The paper's data handling went like this. A total of roughly 58 TRBV and approximately 15 TRBJ segments were identified across samples and were used for gene usage analysis of CDR3 amino acid clonotypes. COPE and FqMerger were used to merge the filtered high-quality paired reads into contigs. BLAST was used to align contigs to the IMGT TRBV, TRBD and TRBJ reference genes, and CDR3 was defined following IMGT. Any clonotype with a frequency above 0.1% was classified as a highly expanded clone. Shannon entropy was used to measure repertoire diversity, and the Gini coefficient was used to measure V-J evenness. Public clonotypes were defined as clonotypes shared by more than one individual. TCRdb itself trimmed the public reads at Q25 with fastp, ran MiXCR and retained productive beta chains. CDR3 protein sequences are deduplicated, and each keeps its most common genes and DNA. TCRdb, not the original authors, processed these V and J calls. Across this sample there are some 230,000 distinct CDR3 sequences, with around 19% seen only once. Together, the top ten hold more than 20% of the sample.

The sample's time point label is to be understood as: newly diagnosed GD, antithyroid drugs for less than 3 months. For both TCR sequencing and RNA sequencing, RNA was extracted from PBMCs in TRIzol. Graves' disease was diagnosed according to American Thyroid Association guidelines. The patients came from an endocrinology department in Xi'an, China. From each patient, 7.5 to 10 milliliters of peripheral blood was collected into an EDTA anticoagulant tube. PBMCs were isolated by Ficoll Paque Plus density gradient separation without further T cell sorting. RNA quality was checked with an Agilent 2100 Bioanalyzer and agarose gel, and concentration with a NanoDrop 2000. As concerns this clonotype: The antigen it binds to is not known. Qualities for individual bases were not recorded, and no much larger clone is one base off.

CDR1 is given as MDHEN and CDR2 as SYDVKM, both from the germline V gene. The germline ends are 16 bases apart after V is trimmed by 2 bases and J by 0 bases. From the cysteine through the phenylalanine, the CDR3 covers 17 amino acids. The CDR3 DNA has 51 bases and is translated from base 1. The sample consisted of peripheral blood mononuclear cells (PBMCs), taken at new diagnosis, from a patient treated with antithyroid drugs. The rearranged chain carries TRBV28 and TRBJ1-1; the D gene is perhaps TRBD1, on 6 matching bases. The receptor comes from a female donor with Graves disease. The DNA sequence reads TGTGCCAGCAGTTTAGGGAGCGGGGGGCGCCTGAACACTGAAGCTTTCTTT. This codes for CASSLGSGGRLNTEAFF.